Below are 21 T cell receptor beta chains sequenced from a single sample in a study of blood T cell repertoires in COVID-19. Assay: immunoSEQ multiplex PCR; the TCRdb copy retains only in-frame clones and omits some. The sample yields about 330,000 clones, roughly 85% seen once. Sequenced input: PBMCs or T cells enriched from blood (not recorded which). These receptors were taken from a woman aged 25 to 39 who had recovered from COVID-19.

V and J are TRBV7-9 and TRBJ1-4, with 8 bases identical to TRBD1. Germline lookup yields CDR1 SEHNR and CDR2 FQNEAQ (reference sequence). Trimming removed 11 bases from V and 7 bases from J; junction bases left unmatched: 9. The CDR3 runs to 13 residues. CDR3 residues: CAVQGAVAEKLFF. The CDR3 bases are TGTGCCGTCCAGGGGGCGGTGGCTGAAAAACTGTTTTTT.

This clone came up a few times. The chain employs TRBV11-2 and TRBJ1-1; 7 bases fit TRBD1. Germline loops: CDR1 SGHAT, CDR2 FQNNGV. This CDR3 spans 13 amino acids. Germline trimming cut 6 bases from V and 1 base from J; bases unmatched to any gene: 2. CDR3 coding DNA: TGTGCCAGCAGTGGACAGGAGAACACTGAAGCTTTCTTT. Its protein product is CASSGQENTEAFF.

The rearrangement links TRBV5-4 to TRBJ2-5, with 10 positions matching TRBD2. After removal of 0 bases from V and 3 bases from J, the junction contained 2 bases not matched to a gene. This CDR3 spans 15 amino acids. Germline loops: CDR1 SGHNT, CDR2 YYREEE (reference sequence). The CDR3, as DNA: TGTGCCAGCAGCTTGGGGCTAGCGGGGGAAGAGACCCAGTACTTC. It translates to CASSLGLAGEETQYF.

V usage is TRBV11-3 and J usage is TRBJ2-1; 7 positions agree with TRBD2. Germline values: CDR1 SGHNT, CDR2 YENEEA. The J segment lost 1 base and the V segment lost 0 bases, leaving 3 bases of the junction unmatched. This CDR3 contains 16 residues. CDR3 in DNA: TGTGCCAGCAGCTTAGATAGGGGAGGGTCCTACAATGAGCAGTTCTTC. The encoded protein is CASSLDRGGSYNEQFF.

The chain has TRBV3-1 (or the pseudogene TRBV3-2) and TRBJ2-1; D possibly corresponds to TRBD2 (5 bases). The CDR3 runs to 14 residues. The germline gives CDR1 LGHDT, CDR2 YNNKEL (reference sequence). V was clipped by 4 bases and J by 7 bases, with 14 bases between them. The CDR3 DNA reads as TGTGCCAGCAGCCCCTCGGGGTTGAGGAATGAGCAGTTCTTC. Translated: CASSPSGLRNEQFF.

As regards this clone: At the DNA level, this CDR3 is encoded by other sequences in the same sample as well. The CDR3 here is CASSLSGGTEAFF. The CDR3 region has the DNA TGTGCCAGCAGTTTATCCGGGGGAACTGAAGCTTTCTTT. V usage is TRBV12-3 or TRBV12-4 and J usage is TRBJ1-1; maybe TRBD1 (5 bases). Trimming took 2 bases from V and 5 from J, leaving 9 bases between them. The CDR3 is 13 amino acids.

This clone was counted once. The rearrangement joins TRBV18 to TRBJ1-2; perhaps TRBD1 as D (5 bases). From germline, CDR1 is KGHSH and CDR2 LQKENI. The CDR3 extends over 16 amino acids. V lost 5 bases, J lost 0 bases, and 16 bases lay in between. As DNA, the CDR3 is TGTGCCAGCTCAGAACAGGTGGAAATAGCTAACTATGGCTACACCTTC. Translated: CASSEQVEIANYGYTF.

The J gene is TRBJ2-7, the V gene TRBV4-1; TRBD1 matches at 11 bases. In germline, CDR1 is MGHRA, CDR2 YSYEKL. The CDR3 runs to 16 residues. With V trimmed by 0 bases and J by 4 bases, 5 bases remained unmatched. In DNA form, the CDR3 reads TGCGCCAGCAGCCAAGATCCCGGGACAGGGGGTTACGAGCAGTACTTC. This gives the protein CASSQDPGTGGYEQYF.

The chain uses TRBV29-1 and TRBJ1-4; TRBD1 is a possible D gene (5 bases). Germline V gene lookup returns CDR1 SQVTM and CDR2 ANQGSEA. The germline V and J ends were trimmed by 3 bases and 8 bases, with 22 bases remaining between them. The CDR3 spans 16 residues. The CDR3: CSVDKRETGVGEKLFF. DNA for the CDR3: TGCAGCGTTGACAAGAGGGAGACGGGGGTGGGGGAAAAACTGTTTTTT.

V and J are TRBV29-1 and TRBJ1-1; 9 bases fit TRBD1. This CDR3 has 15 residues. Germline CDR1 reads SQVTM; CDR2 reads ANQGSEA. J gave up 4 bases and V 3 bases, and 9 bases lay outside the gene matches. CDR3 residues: CSVESGQGFGTEAFF. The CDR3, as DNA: TGCAGCGTTGAGTCTGGACAGGGGTTCGGCACTGAAGCTTTCTTT.

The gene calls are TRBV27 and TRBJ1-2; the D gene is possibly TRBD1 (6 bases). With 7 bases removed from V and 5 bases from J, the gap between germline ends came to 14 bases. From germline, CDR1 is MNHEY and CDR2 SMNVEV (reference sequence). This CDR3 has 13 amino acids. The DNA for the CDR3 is TGTGCCAGCATCTTGAGGGGGTATTATGGCTACACCTTC. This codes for CASILRGYYGYTF.

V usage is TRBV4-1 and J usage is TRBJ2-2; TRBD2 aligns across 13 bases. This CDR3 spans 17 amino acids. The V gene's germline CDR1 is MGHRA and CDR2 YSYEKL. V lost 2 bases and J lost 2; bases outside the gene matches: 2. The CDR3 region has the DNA TGCGCCAGCAGCCAAAGGACTAGCGGGGGTAACACCGGGGAGCTGTTTTTT. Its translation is CASSQRTSGGNTGELFF.

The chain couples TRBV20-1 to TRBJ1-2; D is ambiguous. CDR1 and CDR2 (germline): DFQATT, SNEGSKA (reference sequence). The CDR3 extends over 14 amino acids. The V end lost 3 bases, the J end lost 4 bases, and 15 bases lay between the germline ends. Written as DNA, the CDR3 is TGCAGTGCTAGTATAGGCGCAGACTCCTATGGCTACACCTTC. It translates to CSASIGADSYGYTF.

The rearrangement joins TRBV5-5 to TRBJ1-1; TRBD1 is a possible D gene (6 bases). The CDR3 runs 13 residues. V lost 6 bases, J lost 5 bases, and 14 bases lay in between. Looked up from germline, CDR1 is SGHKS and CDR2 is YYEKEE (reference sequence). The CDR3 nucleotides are TGTGCCAGCACCGGGGGGGCAGAGACTGAAGCTTTCTTT. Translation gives CASTGGAETEAFF.

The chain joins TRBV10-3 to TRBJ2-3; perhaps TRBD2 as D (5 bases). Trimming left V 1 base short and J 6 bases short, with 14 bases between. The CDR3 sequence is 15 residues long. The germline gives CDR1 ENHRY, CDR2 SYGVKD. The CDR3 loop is CAISEFPGSGDTQYF. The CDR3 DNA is TGTGCCATCAGTGAGTTTCCGGGATCTGGTGATACGCAGTATTTT.

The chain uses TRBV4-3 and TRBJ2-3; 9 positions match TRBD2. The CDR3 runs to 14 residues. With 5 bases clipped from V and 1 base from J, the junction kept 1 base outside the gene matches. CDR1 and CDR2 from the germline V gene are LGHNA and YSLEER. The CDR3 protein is CASSSSGGTDTQYF. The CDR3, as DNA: TGCGCCAGCAGCTCTAGCGGGGGCACAGATACGCAGTATTTT.

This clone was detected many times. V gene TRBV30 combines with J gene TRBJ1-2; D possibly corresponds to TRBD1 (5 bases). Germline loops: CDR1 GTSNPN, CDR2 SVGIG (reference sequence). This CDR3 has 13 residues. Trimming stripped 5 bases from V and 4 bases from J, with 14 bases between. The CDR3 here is CAWQPTEIYGYTF. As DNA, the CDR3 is TGTGCCTGGCAGCCGACAGAGATCTATGGCTACACCTTC.

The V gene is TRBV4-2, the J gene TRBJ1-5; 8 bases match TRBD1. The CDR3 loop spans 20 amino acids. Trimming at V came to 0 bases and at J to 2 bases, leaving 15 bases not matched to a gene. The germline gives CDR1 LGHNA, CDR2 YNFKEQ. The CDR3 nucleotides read TGTGCCAGCAGCCAAGATACCGGACAGGGCCGTATAAGGGGCAATCAGCCCCAGCATTTT. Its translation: CASSQDTGQGRIRGNQPQHF.

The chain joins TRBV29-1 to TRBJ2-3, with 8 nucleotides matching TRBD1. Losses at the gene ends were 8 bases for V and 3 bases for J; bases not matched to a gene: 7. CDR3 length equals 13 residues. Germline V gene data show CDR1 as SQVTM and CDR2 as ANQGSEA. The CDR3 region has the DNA TGCAGCTCCCGACAGGGGACTACAGATACGCAGTATTTT. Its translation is CSSRQGTTDTQYF.

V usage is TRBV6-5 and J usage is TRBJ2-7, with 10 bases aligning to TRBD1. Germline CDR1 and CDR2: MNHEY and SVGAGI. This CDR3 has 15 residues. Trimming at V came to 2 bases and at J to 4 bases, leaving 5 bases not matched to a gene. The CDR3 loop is CASSYTDRGLYEQYF. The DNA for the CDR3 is TGTGCCAGCAGTTACACCGACAGGGGGCTTTACGAGCAGTACTTC.

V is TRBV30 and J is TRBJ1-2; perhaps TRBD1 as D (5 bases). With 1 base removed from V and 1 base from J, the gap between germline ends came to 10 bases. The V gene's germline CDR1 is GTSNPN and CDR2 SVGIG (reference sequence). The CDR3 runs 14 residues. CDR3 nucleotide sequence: TGTGCCTGGAGTGCAAACAGGATTAACTATGGCTACACCTTC. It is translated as CAWSANRINYGYTF.